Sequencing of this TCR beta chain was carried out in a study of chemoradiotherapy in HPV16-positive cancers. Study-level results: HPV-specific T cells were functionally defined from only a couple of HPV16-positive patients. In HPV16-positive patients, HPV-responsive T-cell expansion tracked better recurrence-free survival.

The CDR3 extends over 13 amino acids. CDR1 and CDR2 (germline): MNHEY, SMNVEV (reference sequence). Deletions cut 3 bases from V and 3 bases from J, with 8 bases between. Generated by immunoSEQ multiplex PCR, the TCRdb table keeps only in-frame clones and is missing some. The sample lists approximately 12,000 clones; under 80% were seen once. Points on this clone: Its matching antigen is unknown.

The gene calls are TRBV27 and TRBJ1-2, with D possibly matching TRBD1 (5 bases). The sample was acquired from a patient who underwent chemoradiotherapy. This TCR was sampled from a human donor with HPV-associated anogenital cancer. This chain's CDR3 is CASSFSRDYGYTF. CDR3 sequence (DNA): TGTGCCAGCAGTTTTTCCAGGGACTATGGCTACACCTTC.